This T cell receptor beta chain was identified in a study of cytomegalovirus exposure and HLA in healthy donors. PCR used 60 Vbeta primers and 13 Jbeta primers. Here immunoSEQ multiplex PCR was the method, and the copy in TCRdb shows in-frame clones only, minus some. The table lists approximately 160,000 clones, 70% to 85% of them singletons. General study findings and limits: A few chains linked to CMV were shown in vitro to be specific for CMV antigens.

This clone has more than one count but fewer than ten. Its antigen remains unknown. The sequenced sample consisted of PBMCs. The receptor was derived from a woman aged 25 to 39 in good health and CMV-seronegative.

CDR3 DNA: TGTGCCAGCAGCTTGGAGGGACAGATTATTAATGGCTACACCTTC. It yields the protein CASSLEGQIINGYTF. The rearrangement joins TRBV5-4 to TRBJ1-2; TRBD1 matches 7 bases. V was pared by 0 bases and J by 6 bases, with 8 bases of the junction left unmatched. CDR1 and CDR2 (germline): SGHNT, YYREEE (reference sequence). CDR3 length: 15 amino acids.